Following are 14 T cell receptor beta chains from one sample sequenced in a study of OX40 agonist ivuxolimab in advanced cancers. The repertoire was sequenced with immunoSEQ multiplex PCR; TCRdb's copy has only in-frame clones and lacks some. The sample records about 67,000 clones, 87% being singletons. The specimen was CD4+ or CD8+ T cells sorted from blood, collected in a trial of the OX40 agonist ivuxolimab. The receptors here all came from an adult with an advanced solid tumor such as melanoma, head and neck, liver or kidney cancer.

This chain uses TRBV6-1 with TRBJ1-5; D is possibly TRBD1 (6 bases). V was trimmed by 6 bases and J by 1 base, leaving 13 bases between them. CDR1 and CDR2 from the germline V gene are MNHNS and SASEGT. The CDR3 extends over 15 amino acids. The CDR3 loop reads CASRVTGTSNQPQHF. The CDR3 coding sequence is TGTGCCAGCAGGGTAACAGGGACGAGCAATCAGCCCCAGCATTTT.

The rearrangement joins TRBV19 to TRBJ1-5, with a weak D call TRBD1 (6 bases). Trimming pared 9 bases from V and 4 bases from J, leaving 16 bases between. The CDR3 runs 14 residues. The germline V gene has CDR1 LNHDA and CDR2 SQIVND (reference sequence). This chain's CDR3 is CASRLTGWNQPQHF. Written as DNA, the CDR3 is TGTGCCAGCAGACTCACAGGGTGGAATCAGCCCCAGCATTTT.

The V gene is TRBV5-6, the J gene TRBJ1-1; D perhaps matches TRBD1 (5 bases). CDR1 SGHDT and CDR2 YYEEEE come from the germline V gene. V gave up 3 bases and J gave up 1 base, with 10 bases separating them. This CDR3 spans 14 amino acids. The DNA of the CDR3 is TGTGCCAGCAGCTGGGGACTTGGGAACACTGAAGCTTTCTTT. This encodes CASSWGLGNTEAFF.

This clone was found once. The CDR3 nucleotides are TGTGCCAGCAGCCTGAGACAGGGGAACACCATATATTTT. This translates into CASSLRQGNTIYF. The V and J genes are TRBV7-2 and TRBJ1-3; TRBD1 matches 8 bases. The length of the CDR3 is 13 residues. Trimming removed 5 bases from V and 7 bases from J; junction bases left unmatched: 4. Germline CDR1 is SGHTA and CDR2 is FQGNSA.

V gene TRBV7-8 combines with J gene TRBJ2-1, with 10 bases identical to TRBD2. Germline V CDR1 and CDR2: SGHVS, FQNEAQ. This CDR3 has 16 amino acids. Trimming cost V 4 bases and J 3 bases; bases outside gene matches: 6. This CDR3 is CASSSSGRAFYNEQFF. CDR3 nucleotide sequence: TGTGCCAGCAGCTCGAGCGGGAGGGCCTTCTACAATGAGCAGTTCTTC.

The chain recombines TRBV28 with TRBJ1-1; 8 nucleotides match TRBD1. The CDR3 has 15 residues. CDR1 MDHEN and CDR2 SYDVKM come from the germline V gene. The J segment lost 3 bases and the V segment lost 8 bases, leaving 11 bases of the junction unmatched. This chain's CDR3 is CASGEPRGRYTEAFF. In DNA, the CDR3 is TGTGCCAGCGGGGAGCCCAGGGGGCGGTACACTGAAGCTTTCTTT.

The chain carries TRBV9 and TRBJ1-2; 7 bases fit TRBD1. This CDR3 is built from 15 residues. Germline-derived CDR1 and CDR2 are SGDLS and YYNGEE. J lost 4 bases, V lost 5 bases, and 11 bases had no gene match. The CDR3 bases are TGTGCCAGCAGTACCACCGAAGGGACAGTCTATGGCTACACCTTC. Translating gives CASSTTEGTVYGYTF.

The V and J genes are TRBV15 and TRBJ1-2; D might be TRBD1 (6 bases). CDR1 and CDR2 (germline): LNHNV, YYDKDF (reference sequence). Trimming shortened V by 3 bases and J by 3 bases, and 17 bases separated the two germline ends. The CDR3 is 16 residues long. CDR3 bases: TGTGCCACCAGCAGTCCGAGGGCACAGGGTTACTATGGCTACACCTTC. It specifies CATSSPRAQGYYGYTF.

The rearrangement links TRBV29-1 to TRBJ2-7; maybe TRBD1 (5 bases). The CDR3 is 12 residues long. The ends were cut back, 7 bases at V and 2 bases at J, with 12 bases in the middle. CDR1 SQVTM and CDR2 ANQGSEA come from the germline V gene. The CDR3 loop reads CSAEVDTYEQYF. The CDR3 nucleotides read TGCAGCGCAGAAGTGGACACCTACGAGCAGTACTTC.

This clone showed up just once. The chain recombines TRBV4-3 with TRBJ1-3; D gene uncertain. This CDR3 region has 18 residues. Germline assignment: CDR1 LGHNA and CDR2 YSLEER. The germline V and J ends were trimmed by 0 bases and 0 bases, with 15 bases remaining between them. The CDR3 DNA reads as TGCGCCAGCAGCCAAGATTTGTCAGGCGCGAGCTCTGGAAACACCATATATTTT. Residues: CASSQDLSGASSGNTIYF.

For the CDR3, the DNA is TGTGCCAGCAGCGTAGGATGGCACGTGGAGACCCAGTACTTC. It yields the protein CASSVGWHVETQYF. The chain recombines TRBV7-2 with TRBJ2-5; D call uncertain. V lost 5 bases, J lost 5 bases, and 15 bases lay in between. The germline CDR1 and CDR2 sequences are SGHTA and FQGNSA. The CDR3 contains 14 residues.

V gene TRBV4-1 combines with J gene TRBJ2-7, with TRBD1 identical over 8 bases. Trimming cost V 4 bases and J 0 bases; bases outside gene matches: 8. The CDR3 runs to 16 residues. CDR1 is MGHRA and CDR2 is YSYEKL in the germline V gene. This CDR3 is CASSRQFGTGSYEQYF. The CDR3 coding sequence is TGCGCCAGCAGCCGACAGTTCGGGACAGGCTCCTACGAGCAGTACTTC.

The chain combines TRBV4-3 with TRBJ2-3; 7 positions agree with TRBD1. There are 16 residues in the CDR3. V shed 4 bases and J 4 bases; nucleotides not matched to a gene: 11. Germline assignment: CDR1 LGHNA and CDR2 YSLEER. CDR3 region: CASSLAFDRVSDTQYF. The CDR3 coding sequence is TGCGCCAGCAGCCTAGCCTTTGACAGGGTATCAGATACGCAGTATTTT.

V is TRBV2 and J is TRBJ2-2, with TRBD2 as a possible D gene (7 bases). The CDR3 is 16 residues long. Germline lookup yields CDR1 SNHLY and CDR2 FYNNEI. V was shortened by 6 bases and J by 5 bases, with 19 bases between the two germline ends. CDR3 DNA: TGTGCCAGCAGCCAACAGGGACTATCCTCGACCGGGGAGCTGTTTTTT. Translation: CASSQQGLSSTGELFF. Drawing the rest from reference TRBV2 and TRBJ2-2, the complete variable domain is EPEVTQTPSHQVTQMGQEVILRCVPISNHLYFYWYRQILGQKVEFLVSFYNNEISEKSEIFDDQFSVERPDGSNFTLKIRSTKLEDSAMYFCASSQQGLSSTGELFFGEGSRLTVL.